This TCR beta chain was captured in a study of blood T cell repertoires in COVID-19. In germline, CDR1 is MNHEY, CDR2 SVGEGT. This CDR3 is 11 amino acids long. V lost 5 bases and J 9 bases, leaving 8 bases between the germline ends. In terms of age and location, participants ranged from roughly 18 to 95 years and lived in about 25 US areas. Repertoires were generated with immunoSEQ multiplex PCR, while TCRdb's copy carries only in-frame clones and drops some. The table lists around 330,000 clones, roughly 87% of them singletons. Sequencing used PBMCs or T cells enriched from blood (not recorded which). V usage is TRBV6-2 or TRBV6-3 and J usage is TRBJ1-5; D is uncertain. The TCR was taken from a woman aged 18-35 years who had recovered from COVID-19. CDR3 coding DNA: TGTGCCAGCAGTAGCCGGGGGCCCCAGCATTTT. This encodes CASSSRGPQHF.